This T cell receptor (beta chain) was identified in a study of blood T cell repertoires in COVID-19. For the study at large: In each case, the material was cDNA or gDNA derived from T cells, B-cell-depleted T cells, or PBMCs.

The CDR3 runs to 16 residues. Germline V lookup: CDR1 SGHTA, CDR2 FQGNSA. The V and J ends lost 1 base and 2 bases, in that order; junction bases with no gene match: 5. Measured with immunoSEQ multiplex PCR; TCRdb has only the in-frame clones, and not every one. The sample has approximately 260,000 clones; approximately 85% are singletons. Sequenced input: peripheral blood. The source is a woman aged 65 to 85 with acute or convalescent COVID-19. V gene TRBV7-2 combines with J gene TRBJ2-3; 8 nucleotides line up with TRBD2. The CDR3 is CASSLVPGGDTDTQYF. The CDR3 coding sequence is TGTGCCAGCAGCTTAGTTCCGGGGGGGGACACAGATACGCAGTATTTT.